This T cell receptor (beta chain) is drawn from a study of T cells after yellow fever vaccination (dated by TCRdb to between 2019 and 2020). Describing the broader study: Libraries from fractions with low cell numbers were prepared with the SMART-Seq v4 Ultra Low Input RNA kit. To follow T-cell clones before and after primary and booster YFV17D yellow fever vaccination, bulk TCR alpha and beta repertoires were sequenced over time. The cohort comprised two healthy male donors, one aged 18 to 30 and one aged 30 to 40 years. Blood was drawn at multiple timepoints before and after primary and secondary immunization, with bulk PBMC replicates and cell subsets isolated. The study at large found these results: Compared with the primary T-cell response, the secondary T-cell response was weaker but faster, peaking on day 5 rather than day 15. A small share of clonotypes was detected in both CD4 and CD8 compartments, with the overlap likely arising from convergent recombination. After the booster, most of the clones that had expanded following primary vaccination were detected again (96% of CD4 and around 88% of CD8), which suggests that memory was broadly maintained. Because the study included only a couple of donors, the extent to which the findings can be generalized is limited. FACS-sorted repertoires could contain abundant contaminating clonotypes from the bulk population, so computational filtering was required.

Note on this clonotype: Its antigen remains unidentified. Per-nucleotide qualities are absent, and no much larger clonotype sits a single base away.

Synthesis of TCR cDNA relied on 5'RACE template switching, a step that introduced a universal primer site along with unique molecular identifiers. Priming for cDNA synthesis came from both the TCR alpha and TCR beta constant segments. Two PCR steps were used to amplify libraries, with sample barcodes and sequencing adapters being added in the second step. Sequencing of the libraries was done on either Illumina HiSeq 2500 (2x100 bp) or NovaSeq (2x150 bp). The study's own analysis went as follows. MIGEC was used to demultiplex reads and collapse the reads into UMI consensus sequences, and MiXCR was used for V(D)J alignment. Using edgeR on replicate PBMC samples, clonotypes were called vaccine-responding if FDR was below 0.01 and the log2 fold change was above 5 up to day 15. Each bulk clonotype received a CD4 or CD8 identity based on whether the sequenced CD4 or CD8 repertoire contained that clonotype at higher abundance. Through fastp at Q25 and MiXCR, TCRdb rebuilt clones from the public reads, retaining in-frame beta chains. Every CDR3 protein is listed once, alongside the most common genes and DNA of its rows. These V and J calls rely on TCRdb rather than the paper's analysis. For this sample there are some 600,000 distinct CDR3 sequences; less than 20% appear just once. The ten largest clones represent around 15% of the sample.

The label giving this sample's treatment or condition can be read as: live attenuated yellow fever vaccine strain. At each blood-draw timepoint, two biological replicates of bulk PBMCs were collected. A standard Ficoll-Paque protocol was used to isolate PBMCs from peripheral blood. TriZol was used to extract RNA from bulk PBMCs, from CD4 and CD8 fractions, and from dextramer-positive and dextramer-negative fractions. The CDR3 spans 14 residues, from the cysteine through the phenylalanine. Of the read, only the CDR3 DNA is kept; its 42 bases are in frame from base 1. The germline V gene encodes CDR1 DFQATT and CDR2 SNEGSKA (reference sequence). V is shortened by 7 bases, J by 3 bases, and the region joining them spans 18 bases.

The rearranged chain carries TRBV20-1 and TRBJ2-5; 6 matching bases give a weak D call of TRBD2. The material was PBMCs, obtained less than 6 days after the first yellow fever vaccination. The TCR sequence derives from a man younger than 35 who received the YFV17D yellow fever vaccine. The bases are TGCAGTGTCAGAAACGTAGCGGACAAAGAGACCCAGTACTTC. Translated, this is CSVRNVADKETQYF.